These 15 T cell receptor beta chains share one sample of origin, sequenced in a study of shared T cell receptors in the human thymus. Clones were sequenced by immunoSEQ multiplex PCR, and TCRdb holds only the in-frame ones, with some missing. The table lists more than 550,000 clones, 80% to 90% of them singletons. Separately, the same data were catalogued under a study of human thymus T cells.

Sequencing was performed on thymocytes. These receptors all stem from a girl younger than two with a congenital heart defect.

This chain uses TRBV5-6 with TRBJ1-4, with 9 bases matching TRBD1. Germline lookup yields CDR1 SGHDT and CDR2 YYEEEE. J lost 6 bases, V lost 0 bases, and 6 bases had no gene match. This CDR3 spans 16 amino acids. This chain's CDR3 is CASSLGWDREHEKLFF. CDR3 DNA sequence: TGTGCCAGCAGCTTGGGCTGGGACAGGGAGCATGAAAAACTGTTTTTT.

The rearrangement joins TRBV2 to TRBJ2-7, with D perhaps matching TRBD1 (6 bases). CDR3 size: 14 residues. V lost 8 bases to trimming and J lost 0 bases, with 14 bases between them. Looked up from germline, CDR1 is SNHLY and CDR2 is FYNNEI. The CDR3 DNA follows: TGTGCCAGCGTGGACAGTAGGAGCTCCTACGAGCAGTACTTC. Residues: CASVDSRSSYEQYF.

CDR3 sequence: CATSRVRGVAARTGNEQFF. In nucleotides, the CDR3 is TGTGCCACCAGCAGGGTACGGGGAGTAGCGGCCCGCACGGGGAATGAGCAGTTCTTC. The genes are TRBV15 and TRBJ2-1; TRBD2 is a possible D gene (6 bases). Trimming removed 3 bases from V and 7 bases from J, with 28 bases in between. Germline values: CDR1 LNHNV, CDR2 YYDKDF (reference sequence). This CDR3 is 19 amino acids long.

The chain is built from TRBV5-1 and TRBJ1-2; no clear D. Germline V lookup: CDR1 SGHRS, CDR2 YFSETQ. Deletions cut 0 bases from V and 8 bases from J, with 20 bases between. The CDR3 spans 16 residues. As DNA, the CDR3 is TGCGCCAGCAGCTTGGCACCCCAACTAGGGCAGACGGGCTACACCTTC. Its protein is CASSLAPQLGQTGYTF.

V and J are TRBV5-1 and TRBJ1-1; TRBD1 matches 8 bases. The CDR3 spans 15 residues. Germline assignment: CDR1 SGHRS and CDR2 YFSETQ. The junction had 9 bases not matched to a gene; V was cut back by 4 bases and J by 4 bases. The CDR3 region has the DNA TGCGCCAGCAGCCCCCGCCCGGACAGGGCCACTGAAGCTTTCTTT. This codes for CASSPRPDRATEAFF.

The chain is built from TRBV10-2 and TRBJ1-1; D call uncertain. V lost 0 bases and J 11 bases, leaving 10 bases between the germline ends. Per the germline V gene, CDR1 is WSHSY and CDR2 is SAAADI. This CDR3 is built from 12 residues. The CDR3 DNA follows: TGCGCCAGCAGTGAGTCACAGACGGCGGCTTTCTTT. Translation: CASSESQTAAFF.

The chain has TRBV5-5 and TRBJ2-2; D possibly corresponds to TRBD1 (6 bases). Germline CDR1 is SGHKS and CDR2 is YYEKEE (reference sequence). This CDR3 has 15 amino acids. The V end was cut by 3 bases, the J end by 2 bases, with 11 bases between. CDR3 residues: CASSSWTVNTGELFF. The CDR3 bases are TGTGCCAGCAGCTCCTGGACAGTTAACACCGGGGAGCTGTTTTTT.

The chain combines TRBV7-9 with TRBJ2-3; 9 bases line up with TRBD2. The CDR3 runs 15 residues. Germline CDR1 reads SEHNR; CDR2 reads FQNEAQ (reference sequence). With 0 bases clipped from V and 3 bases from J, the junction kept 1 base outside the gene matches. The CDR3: CASSLASGGTDTQYF. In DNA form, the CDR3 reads TGTGCCAGCAGCTTAGCCAGCGGGGGGACAGATACGCAGTATTTT.

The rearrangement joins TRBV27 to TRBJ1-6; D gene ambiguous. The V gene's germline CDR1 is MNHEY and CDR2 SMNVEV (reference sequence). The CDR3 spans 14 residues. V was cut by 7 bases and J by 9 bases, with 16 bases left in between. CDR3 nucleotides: TGTGCCAGCAACTGGGCTATGGGTATTTCACCCCTCCACTTT. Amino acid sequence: CASNWAMGISPLHF.

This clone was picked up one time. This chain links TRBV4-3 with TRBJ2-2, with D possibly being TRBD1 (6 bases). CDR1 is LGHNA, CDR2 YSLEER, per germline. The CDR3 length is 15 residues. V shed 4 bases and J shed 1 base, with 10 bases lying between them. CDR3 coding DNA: TGCGCCAGCAGCCGGTGGGGGCAGAACACCGGGGAGCTGTTTTTT. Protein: CASSRWGQNTGELFF.

CDR3 nucleotide sequence: TGTGCCAGCAGCGTCCGACTAGCGGGGAACACCGGGGAGCTGTTTTTT. It encodes CASSVRLAGNTGELFF. The chain joins TRBV9 to TRBJ2-2; 10 positions agree with TRBD2. Germline V gives CDR1 SGDLS, CDR2 YYNGEE. The junction had 2 bases not matched to a gene; V was cut back by 2 bases and J by 1 base. This CDR3 region has 16 residues.

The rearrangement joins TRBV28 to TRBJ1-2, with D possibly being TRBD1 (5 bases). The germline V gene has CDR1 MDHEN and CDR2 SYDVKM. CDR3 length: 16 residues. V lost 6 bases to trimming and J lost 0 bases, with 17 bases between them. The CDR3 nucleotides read TGTGCCAGCAGCTCAAAGCGTCAGGGCCCTAACTATGGCTACACCTTC. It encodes CASSSKRQGPNYGYTF.

CDR3 nucleotides: TGCAGCGTTGGGGGCAACAATTATGGCTACACCTTC. Translating it yields CSVGGNNYGYTF. The gene calls are TRBV29-1 and TRBJ1-2, with D possibly matching TRBD1 (5 bases). Germline values: CDR1 SQVTM, CDR2 ANQGSEA. The CDR3 sequence is 12 residues long. Trimming removed 4 bases at V and 5 bases at J, with 11 bases between.

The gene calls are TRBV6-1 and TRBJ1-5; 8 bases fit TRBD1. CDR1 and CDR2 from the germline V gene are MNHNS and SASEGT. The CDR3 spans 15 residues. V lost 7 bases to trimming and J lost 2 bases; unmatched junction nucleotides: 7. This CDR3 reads CASKGQGGGNQPQHF. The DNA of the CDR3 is TGTGCCAGCAAAGGACAGGGTGGAGGCAATCAGCCCCAGCATTTT.

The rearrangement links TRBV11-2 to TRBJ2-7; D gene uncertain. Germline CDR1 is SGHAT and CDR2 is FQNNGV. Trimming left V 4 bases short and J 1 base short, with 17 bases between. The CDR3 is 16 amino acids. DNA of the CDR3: TGTGCCAGCAGCTCGAAGAGGCTAGTTTCATCCTACGAGCAGTACTTC. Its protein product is CASSSKRLVSSYEQYF.